A single sample gave rise to the 31 T cell receptor beta chains below, sequenced in a study of Graves' ophthalmopathy and Graves' hyperthyroidism. Beta-chain TCR CDR3 regions were amplified from RNA transcripts. First-round RT-PCR employed HTBI primers, with a second-round multiplex PCR after it. Via MiXCR, TCRdb re-called the multiplex PCR reads, giving one row per CDR3 protein. The repertoire has roughly 400,000 distinct CDR3 sequences, approximately 15% of them found once; the top ten carry 5.5% to 7%. Sequencing input: peripheral blood. These receptors all stem from a woman aged 18-35 years with stable Graves' hyperthyroidism.

As concerns this clonotype: This sequence may be a read error, since a much larger clone differs from it by one base. The rearrangement uses TRBV6-2 or TRBV6-3 and TRBJ1-6; TRBD1 aligns across 7 bases. Germline V lookup: CDR1 MNHEY, CDR2 SVGEGT. The CDR3 length is 14 residues. The CDR3 bases are TGTGCCAGCAGCCACGGGACAGATAATTCACACCTCCACTTT. It is translated as CASSHGTDNSHLHF.

This clonotype was seen repeatedly, ten times or more. This chain links TRBV20-1 with TRBJ1-5, with a tentative D call TRBD1 (5 bases). Trimming pared 5 bases from V and 4 bases from J, leaving 15 bases between. The CDR3 covers 14 residues. The germline V gene has CDR1 DFQATT and CDR2 SNEGSKA (reference sequence). CDR3 DNA: TGCAGTGCTCTGCCAGGGAGCGGAAATCAGCCCCAGCATTTT. It encodes CSALPGSGNQPQHF.

The rearrangement joins TRBV5-1 to TRBJ2-2; tentative D call: TRBD1 (5 bases). V dropped 4 bases and J dropped 6 bases, with 19 bases sitting between them. The CDR3 covers 16 residues. CDR1 SGHRS and CDR2 YFSETQ come from the germline V gene. CDR3 in amino acids: CASSGLRQFWAGELFF. The CDR3 nucleotides are TGCGCCAGCAGCGGCCTTCGACAGTTCTGGGCCGGGGAGCTGTTTTTT.

This clonotype was picked up many times. V gene TRBV7-2 combines with J gene TRBJ1-6; tentative D call: TRBD1 (5 bases). Germline V gene sequence: CDR1 SGHTA, CDR2 FQGNSA. V lost 5 bases and J lost 10, with 18 bases in between. The CDR3 totals 15 residues. In DNA form, the CDR3 reads TGTGCCAGCAGCCCCTCCCAGGGTAGGTCCTCACCCCTCCACTTT. Amino acids: CASSPSQGRSSPLHF. Supplemented by reference TRBV7-2 and TRBJ1-6, the full variable domain reads GAGVSQSPSNKVTEKGKDVELRCDPISGHTALYWYRQSLGQGLEFLIYFQGNSAPDKSGLPSDRFSAERTGGSVSTLTIQRTQQEDSAVYLCASSPSQGRSSPLHFGNGTRLTVT.

This clonotype was detected ten times or more. This chain links TRBV6-4 with TRBJ1-1; TRBD1 matches 11 bases. This CDR3 region has 18 residues. The V and J ends lost 8 bases and 0 bases, in that order; junction bases with no gene match: 14. Looked up from germline, CDR1 is MRHNA and CDR2 is SNTAGT. This chain's CDR3 is CASPNPGQGVRMNTEAFF. The CDR3 coding sequence is TGTGCCAGCCCTAATCCGGGACAGGGGGTTCGCATGAACACTGAAGCTTTCTTT.

The chain joins TRBV12-3 or TRBV12-4 to TRBJ1-3; no definite D call. Trimming stripped 8 bases from V and 0 bases from J, with 8 bases between. This CDR3 region has 13 residues. CDR3 protein: CASGMSSGNTIYF. The CDR3 region has the DNA TGTGCCAGCGGGATGAGCTCTGGAAACACCATATATTTT.

J is TRBJ1-2 and V is TRBV6-1, with TRBD1 matching 12 bases. With V trimmed by 7 bases and J by 7 bases, 16 bases remained unmatched. Germline CDR1 reads MNHNS; CDR2 reads SASEGT. The CDR3 extends over 17 amino acids. CDR3 sequence (DNA): TGTGCCAGCACCATAAAACCCCCGGGACAGGGGGCGATTGGCTACACCTTC. It encodes CASTIKPPGQGAIGYTF.

This clonotype was seen repeatedly, ten times or more. This sequence joins TRBV6-5 and TRBJ2-5; TRBD1 or TRBD2 may be the D gene (6 bases each). Germline V gene lookup returns CDR1 MNHEY and CDR2 SVGAGI. The CDR3 contains 14 residues. The V end lost 0 bases, the J end lost 5 bases, and 10 bases lay between the germline ends. The CDR3 DNA reads TGTGCCAGCAGTTACTCAGGGGGGACGGAGACCCAGTACTTC. This sequence encodes CASSYSGGTETQYF.

This clonotype was seen at least ten times. The rearrangement links TRBV7-2 to TRBJ2-5; 8 bases are shared with TRBD2. CDR3 length: 14 amino acids. V was clipped by 5 bases and J by 5 bases; unmatched bases: 7. Germline V lookup: CDR1 SGHTA, CDR2 FQGNSA. The CDR3 loop reads CASSLGGAVETQYF. The DNA of the CDR3 is TGTGCCAGCAGCCTCGGGGGGGCCGTCGAGACCCAGTACTTC.

The J gene is TRBJ2-5, the V gene TRBV6-1; 14 bases align to TRBD2. Germline V gene lookup returns CDR1 MNHNS and CDR2 SASEGT. Trimming removed 4 bases from V and 2 bases from J; junction bases left unmatched: 0. The CDR3 is 15 residues long. The CDR3 spells CASSGLAGGQETQYF. CDR3 sequence (DNA): TGTGCCAGCAGTGGACTAGCGGGAGGGCAAGAGACCCAGTACTTC.

This clonotype was seen at least ten times. The chain joins TRBV12-3 or TRBV12-4 to TRBJ1-2; D unresolved. Trimming pared 5 bases from V and 3 bases from J, leaving 10 bases between. CDR3 length equals 13 residues. In DNA form, the CDR3 reads TGTGCCAGCAGTCTAGGGATATACTATGGCTACACCTTC. It specifies CASSLGIYYGYTF.

Remarks on this clonotype: One end of the junction varies from germline; a read error may be responsible. V gene TRBV6-1 combines with J gene TRBJ2-7, with a weak D call TRBD1 (6 bases). The CDR3 consists of 13 residues. Germline loops: CDR1 MNHNS, CDR2 SASEGT. CDR3 DNA: TGTGCCACCAGTGACCATGGACAGTACGAGCAGTGCTTC. Amino acids: CATSDHGQYEQCF.

This chain connects TRBV6-5 to TRBJ2-2, with D hard to call. V was shortened by 0 bases and J by 2 bases, with 7 bases between the two germline ends. The CDR3 runs to 15 residues. CDR1 is MNHEY and CDR2 is SVGAGI in the germline V gene. CDR3 sequence (DNA): TGTGCCAGCAGTTACTCGAGTATTAACACCGGGGAGCTGTTTTTT. Translating gives CASSYSSINTGELFF.

This clonotype showed up many times. The chain carries TRBV20-1 and TRBJ1-6, with 9 positions matching TRBD1. The CDR3 length is 14 residues. Germline CDR1 is DFQATT and CDR2 is SNEGSKA (reference sequence). V shed 3 bases, J shed 7 bases, and the junction held 4 bases outside the gene matches. The DNA of the CDR3 is TGCAGTGCTAGCCCTGGGACAGGGAATTCACCCCTCCACTTT. This sequence encodes CSASPGTGNSPLHF.

In the case of this clonotype: A clone one base away is much larger, so this may be a read error. The chain uses TRBV4-1 and TRBJ2-7, with a weak D call TRBD1 (6 bases). Germline lookup yields CDR1 MGHRA and CDR2 YSYEKL. This CDR3 has 15 residues. This CDR3 is CASSHLTGPIYEQHF. The CDR3 DNA reads TGCGCCAGCAGCCACCTGACAGGCCCGATTTACGAGCAGCACTTC.

This clonotype was recorded at least ten times. The chain couples TRBV7-2 to TRBJ2-5; perhaps TRBD2 as D (6 bases). Trimming took off 2 bases at V and 1 base at J, with 14 bases between the two ends. Germline V CDR1 and CDR2: SGHTA, FQGNSA. This CDR3 spans 16 amino acids. Here the CDR3 reads CASSLWRGLSQETQYF. CDR3 nucleotides: TGTGCCAGCAGCTTATGGCGGGGCTTGAGCCAAGAGACCCAGTACTTC.

This clonotype was detected many times. CDR3 sequence (DNA): TGTGCCAGCAGCTACAATGCGTATCAACCCGGGTACTTC. It encodes CASSYNAYQPGYF. This chain uses TRBV12-3 or TRBV12-4 with TRBJ2-7; no clear D. V shed 6 bases and J shed 12 bases, with 21 bases lying between them. The CDR3 extends over 13 amino acids.

This clonotype turned up a few times. The chain has TRBV5-1 and TRBJ2-1, with D uncertain. CDR1 and CDR2 (germline): SGHRS, YFSETQ. V lost 0 bases and J 4 bases, leaving 5 bases between the germline ends. The length of the CDR3 is 13 residues. CDR3 sequence: CASSLALYNEQFF. For the CDR3, the DNA is TGCGCCAGCAGCTTGGCGCTGTACAATGAGCAGTTCTTC.

This clonotype was seen at least ten times. The J gene is TRBJ1-1, the V gene TRBV15, with D tentatively TRBD1 (5 bases). The V end lost 5 bases, the J end lost 1 base, and 14 bases lay between the germline ends. Germline CDR1 and CDR2: LNHNV and YYDKDF (reference sequence). This CDR3 has 15 residues. The DNA for the CDR3 is TGTGCCACCAGCCGAGCCGACAGAAGGAACACTGAAGCTTTCTTT. Translating it yields CATSRADRRNTEAFF.

This sequence joins TRBV20-1 and TRBJ1-5, with D maybe TRBD1 (6 bases). Looked up from germline, CDR1 is DFQATT and CDR2 is SNEGSKA (reference sequence). This CDR3 is built from 13 residues. V lost 5 bases to trimming and J lost 6 bases, with 14 bases between them. CDR3 loop: CSALQGSGQPQHF. CDR3 DNA: TGCAGTGCTCTTCAGGGGAGCGGTCAGCCCCAGCATTTT.

V and J are TRBV7-6 and TRBJ1-5; no reliable D call. Germline loops: CDR1 SGHVS, CDR2 FNYEAQ. The V and J ends lost 5 bases and 8 bases respectively, with 16 bases between them. CDR3 size: 14 residues. Written as DNA, the CDR3 is TGTGCCAGCAGCCTTCGGAAGAATCAGGAGCCCCAGCATTTT. As protein: CASSLRKNQEPQHF.

The V gene is TRBV10-3, the J gene TRBJ2-1, with 9 bases matching TRBD1. CDR1 is ENHRY and CDR2 is SYGVKD in the germline V gene. The CDR3 covers 15 residues. The ends lost 2 bases at V and 5 bases at J; junction bases unmatched: 4. CDR3 loop: CAISEPGQGNNEQFF. CDR3 nucleotides: TGTGCCATCAGTGAGCCCGGACAGGGGAACAATGAGCAGTTCTTC.

This clonotype appeared many times. The chain joins TRBV20-1 to TRBJ2-4, with D tentatively TRBD2 (5 bases). Looked up from germline, CDR1 is DFQATT and CDR2 is SNEGSKA (reference sequence). V lost 3 bases and J 14 bases, leaving 14 bases between the germline ends. This CDR3 contains 11 residues. The CDR3 loop is CSASPDLAEYF. The CDR3 DNA sequence: TGCAGTGCTAGCCCGGACCTAGCAGAGTACTTC.

This clonotype was seen many times. The chain has TRBV19 and TRBJ1-5; D unresolved. The CDR3 is 12 amino acids. Between the trimmed V and J ends, which lost 7 bases and 4 bases, there was a span of 8 bases. CDR1 LNHDA and CDR2 SQIVND come from the germline V gene (reference sequence). The CDR3 nucleotides read TGTGCCAGTAAGTCCAATAATCAGCCCCAGCATTTT. Protein product: CASKSNNQPQHF.

This clonotype was counted at least ten times. The rearrangement links TRBV19 to TRBJ2-7; the D gene is possibly TRBD2 (5 bases). Germline lookup yields CDR1 LNHDA and CDR2 SQIVND (reference sequence). The V gene lost 3 bases and the J gene lost 5 bases, with 14 bases spanning the gap. This CDR3 spans 14 amino acids. DNA of the CDR3: TGTGCCAGTAGTATTAGGCAGCCCGGGAACGAGCAGTACTTC. Protein sequence: CASSIRQPGNEQYF.

At least ten counts were recorded for this clonotype. This chain links TRBV6-1 with TRBJ1-1; 8 nucleotides match TRBD1. The germline gives CDR1 MNHNS, CDR2 SASEGT. The CDR3 loop spans 13 amino acids. The junction had 5 bases not matched to a gene; V was cut back by 8 bases and J by 3 bases. The CDR3 sequence: CASSAGGYTEAFF. The CDR3 nucleotides are TGTGCCAGCTCGGCAGGGGGCTACACTGAAGCTTTCTTT.

The sample holds many counts of this clonotype. The chain combines TRBV11-3 with TRBJ1-1; D is perhaps TRBD1 (5 bases). V lost 5 bases, J lost 10 bases, and 14 bases lay in between. Germline V lookup: CDR1 SGHNT, CDR2 YENEEA. The CDR3 spans 12 residues. CDR3 residues: CASSHDPRGAFF. CDR3 nucleotides: TGTGCCAGCAGCCACGACCCGAGGGGAGCTTTCTTT.

V usage is TRBV12-5 and J usage is TRBJ2-7; perhaps D is TRBD1 or TRBD2 (6 bases each). The CDR3 has 21 amino acids. Germline V CDR1 and CDR2: LGHNT, FRNRAP. V lost 2 bases and J 6 bases, leaving 35 bases between the germline ends. CDR3 nucleotides: TGTGCTAGTGGTTTGACACCTCTAAAATCGACTCCGGGGGCGAACCCTCCCGAGCAGTACTTC. Protein product: CASGLTPLKSTPGANPPEQYF.

This clonotype showed up many times. The gene calls are TRBV6-1 and TRBJ2-5; the match to TRBD2 covers 14 bases. This CDR3 comprises 16 residues. Germline V CDR1 and CDR2: MNHNS, SASEGT. The V and J ends lost 4 bases and 5 bases, in that order; junction bases with no gene match: 6. CDR3 DNA sequence: TGTGCCAGCAGTGGGGGGACTAGCGGGGGTTGGGAGACCCAGTACTTC. Translated, it gives CASSGGTSGGWETQYF.

In its sample, this clonotype was seen many times. This chain links TRBV5-1 with TRBJ1-1, with 8 positions matching TRBD1. Looked up from germline, CDR1 is SGHRS and CDR2 is YFSETQ. CDR3 length: 15 residues. Unmatched junction bases numbered 8, after V lost 0 bases and J lost 7 bases. This CDR3 reads CASSLVGQGWGEAFF. CDR3 nucleotides: TGCGCCAGCAGCTTGGTAGGACAGGGATGGGGTGAAGCTTTCTTT.

This clonotype was observed at least ten times. The genes are TRBV28 and TRBJ2-7, with 10 bases aligning to TRBD2. The CDR3 spans 15 residues. Germline V gene data show CDR1 as MDHEN and CDR2 as SYDVKM. The ends lost 3 bases at V and 2 bases at J; junction bases unmatched: 4. The CDR3 region has the DNA TGTGCCAGCAGTTTTTCTAGCGGGGGCGCCTACGAGCAGTACTTC. This encodes CASSFSSGGAYEQYF.